This T cell receptor beta chain was captured by sequencing in a study of cytomegalovirus exposure and HLA in healthy donors. PCR amplification relied on 60 Vbeta primers (plus 13 Jbeta primers). This table comes from immunoSEQ multiplex PCR, and its TCRdb copy is limited to in-frame clones, with some not included. The sample lists approximately 170,000 clones, 75% to 90% occurring once. The receptor comes from a human donor in good health. The source material was PBMCs.

The CDR3 nucleotides read TGTGCCAGCGTACCGCCGGGACAGTGGACTTACGAGCAGTACTTC. Translation gives CASVPPGQWTYEQYF. J is TRBJ2-5 and V is TRBV7-8, with 7 bases fitting TRBD1. The end of the DNA fits TRBJ2-7 better, so the J call may be wrong. This CDR3 is built from 15 residues. Germline-derived CDR1 and CDR2 are SGHVS and FQNEAQ.